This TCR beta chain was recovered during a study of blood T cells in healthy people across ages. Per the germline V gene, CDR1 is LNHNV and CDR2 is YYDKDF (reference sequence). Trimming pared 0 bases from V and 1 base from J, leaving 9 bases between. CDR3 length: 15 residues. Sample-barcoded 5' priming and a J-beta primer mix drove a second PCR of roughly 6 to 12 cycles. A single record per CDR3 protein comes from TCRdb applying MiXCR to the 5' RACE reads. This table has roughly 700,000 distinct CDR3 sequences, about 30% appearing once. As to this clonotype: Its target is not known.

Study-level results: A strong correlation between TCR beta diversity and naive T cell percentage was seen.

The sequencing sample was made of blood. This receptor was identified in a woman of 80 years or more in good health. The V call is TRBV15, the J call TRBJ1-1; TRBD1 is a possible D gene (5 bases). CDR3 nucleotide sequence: TGTGCCACCAGCAGAGATCGACAGCAGAACACTGAAGCTTTCTTT. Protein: CATSRDRQQNTEAFF.